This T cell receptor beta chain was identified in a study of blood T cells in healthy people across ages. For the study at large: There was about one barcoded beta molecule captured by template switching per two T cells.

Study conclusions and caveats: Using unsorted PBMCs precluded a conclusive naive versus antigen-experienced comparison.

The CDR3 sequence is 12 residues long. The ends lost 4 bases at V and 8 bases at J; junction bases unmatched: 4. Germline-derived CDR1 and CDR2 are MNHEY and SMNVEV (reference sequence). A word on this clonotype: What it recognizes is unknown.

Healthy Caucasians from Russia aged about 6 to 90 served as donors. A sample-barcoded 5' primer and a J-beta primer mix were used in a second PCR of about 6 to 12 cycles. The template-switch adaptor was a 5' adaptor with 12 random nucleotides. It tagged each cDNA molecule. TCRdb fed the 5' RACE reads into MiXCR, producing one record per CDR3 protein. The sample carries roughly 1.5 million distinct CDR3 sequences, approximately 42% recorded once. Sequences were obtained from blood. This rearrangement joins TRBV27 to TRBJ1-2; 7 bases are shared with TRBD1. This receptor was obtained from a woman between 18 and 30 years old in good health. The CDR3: CASSSTGRGYTF. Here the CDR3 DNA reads TGTGCCAGCAGTTCGACAGGGAGGGGCTACACCTTC.